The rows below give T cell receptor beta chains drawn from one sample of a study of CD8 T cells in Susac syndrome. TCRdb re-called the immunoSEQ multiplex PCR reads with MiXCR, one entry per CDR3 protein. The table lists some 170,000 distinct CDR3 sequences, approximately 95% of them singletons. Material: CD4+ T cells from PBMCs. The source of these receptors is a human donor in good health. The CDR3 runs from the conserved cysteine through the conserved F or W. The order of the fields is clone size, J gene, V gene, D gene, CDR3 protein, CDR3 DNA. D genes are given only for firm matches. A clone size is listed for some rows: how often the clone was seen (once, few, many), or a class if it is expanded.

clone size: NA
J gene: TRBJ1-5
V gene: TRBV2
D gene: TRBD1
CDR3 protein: CASTLDRAEPQHF
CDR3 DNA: TGTGCCTCTACCCTGGACAGGGCAGAGCCCCAGCATTTT

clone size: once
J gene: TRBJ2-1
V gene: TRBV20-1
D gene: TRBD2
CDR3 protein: CSAPSASGWNNEQFF
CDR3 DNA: TGCAGTGCTCCCTCGGCTAGCGGCTGGAACAATGAGCAGTTCTTC

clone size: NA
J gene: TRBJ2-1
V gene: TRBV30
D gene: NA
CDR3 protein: CAWRGMGEQFF
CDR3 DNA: TGTGCCTGGAGGGGGATGGGGGAGCAGTTCTTC

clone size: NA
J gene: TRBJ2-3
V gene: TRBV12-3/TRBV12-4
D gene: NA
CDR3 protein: CASSSGGDTQYF
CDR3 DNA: TGTGCCAGCAGCTCAGGAGGAGATACGCAGTATTTT

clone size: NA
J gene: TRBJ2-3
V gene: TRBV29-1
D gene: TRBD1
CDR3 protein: CSVSGQGGTDTQYF
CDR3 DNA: TGCAGCGTTTCGGGACAGGGGGGCACAGATACGCAGTATTTT

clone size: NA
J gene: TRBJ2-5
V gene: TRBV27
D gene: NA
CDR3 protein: CASSPDGNSETQYF
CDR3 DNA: TGTGCCAGCAGTCCGGACGGAAACTCAGAGACCCAGTACTTC

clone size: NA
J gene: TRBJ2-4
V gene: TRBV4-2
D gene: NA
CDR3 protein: CASSPGRTPDQNIQYF
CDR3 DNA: TGTGCCAGCAGCCCCGGTAGGACTCCAGATCAAAACATTCAGTACTTC

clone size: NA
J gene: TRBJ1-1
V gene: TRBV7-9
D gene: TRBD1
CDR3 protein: CASIRERKGADTEAFF
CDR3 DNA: TGTGCCAGCATCCGAGAACGCAAGGGGGCGGACACTGAAGCTTTCTTT

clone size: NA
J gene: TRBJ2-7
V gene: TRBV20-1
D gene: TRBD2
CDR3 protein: CSAKIAGGHYEQYF
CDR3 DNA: TGCAGTGCTAAAATAGCGGGAGGCCACTACGAGCAGTACTTC

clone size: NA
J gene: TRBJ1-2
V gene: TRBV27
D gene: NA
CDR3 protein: CASSLKGGNYGYTF
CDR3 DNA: TGTGCCAGCAGTTTAAAGGGGGGGAACTATGGCTACACCTTC

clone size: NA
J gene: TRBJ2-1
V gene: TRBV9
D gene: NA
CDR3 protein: CASSVGRGSYNEQFF
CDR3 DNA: TGTGCCAGCAGCGTAGGTAGGGGGTCCTACAATGAGCAGTTCTTC

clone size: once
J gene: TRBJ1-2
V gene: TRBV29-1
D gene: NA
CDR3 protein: CSVEPRTAGYTF
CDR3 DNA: TGCAGCGTTGAACCCCGGACGGCTGGCTACACCTTC

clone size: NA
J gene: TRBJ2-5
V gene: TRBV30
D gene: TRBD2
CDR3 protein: CAWSPGLIRRTEETQYF
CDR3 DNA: TGTGCCTGGAGCCCGGGACTAATTCGTCGGACCGAAGAGACCCAGTACTTC

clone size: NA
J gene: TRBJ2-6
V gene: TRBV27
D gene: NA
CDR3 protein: CASSRGYRGGNVLTF
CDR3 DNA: TGTGCCAGCAGTCGAGGGTATCGGGGTGGCAACGTCCTGACTTTC

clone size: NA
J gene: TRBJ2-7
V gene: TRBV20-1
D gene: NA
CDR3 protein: CSARDFDLGLYEQYF
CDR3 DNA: TGCAGTGCTAGGGACTTCGACTTGGGACTTTACGAGCAGTACTTC

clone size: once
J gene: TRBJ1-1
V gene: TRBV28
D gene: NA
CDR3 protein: CASSLPAVVTEAFF
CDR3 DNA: TGTGCCAGCAGTTTGCCCGCGGTTGTCACTGAAGCTTTCTTT

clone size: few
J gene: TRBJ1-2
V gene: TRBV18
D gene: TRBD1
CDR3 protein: CASSPGQGAGGYTF
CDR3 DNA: TGTGCCAGCTCACCCGGACAGGGGGCAGGTGGCTACACCTTC

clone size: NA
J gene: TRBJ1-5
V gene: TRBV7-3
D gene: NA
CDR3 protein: CASTPRGNQPQHF
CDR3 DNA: TGTGCCAGCACCCCCAGGGGAAATCAGCCCCAGCATTTT

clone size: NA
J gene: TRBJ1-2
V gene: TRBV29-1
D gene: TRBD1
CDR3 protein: CSVRRTGTFYTF
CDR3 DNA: TGCAGCGTAAGGAGGACAGGGACATTCTACACCTTC

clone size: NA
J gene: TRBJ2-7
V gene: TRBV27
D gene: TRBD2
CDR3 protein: CASSPTSGPTYEQYF
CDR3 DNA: TGTGCCAGCAGCCCTACTAGCGGCCCCACCTACGAGCAGTACTTC

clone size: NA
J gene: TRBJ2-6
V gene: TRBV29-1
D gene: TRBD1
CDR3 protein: CSVEGTGTTGANVLTF
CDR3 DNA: TGCAGCGTTGAAGGGACAGGGACCACTGGGGCCAACGTCCTGACTTTC

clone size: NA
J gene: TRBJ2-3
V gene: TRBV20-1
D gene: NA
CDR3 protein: CSPGGLTDTQYF
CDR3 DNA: TGCAGTCCCGGTGGGCTTACAGATACGCAGTATTTT

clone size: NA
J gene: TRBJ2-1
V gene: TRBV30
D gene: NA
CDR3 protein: CAWTHSNEQFF
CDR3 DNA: TGTGCCTGGACCCACAGCAATGAGCAGTTCTTC

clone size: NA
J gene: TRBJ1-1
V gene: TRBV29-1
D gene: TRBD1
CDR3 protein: CSVESQGATEAFF
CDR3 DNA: TGCAGCGTTGAGAGTCAGGGGGCGACTGAAGCTTTCTTT

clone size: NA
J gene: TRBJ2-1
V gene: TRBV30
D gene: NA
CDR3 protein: CAWRWRYNEQFF
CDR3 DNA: TGTGCCTGGAGGTGGAGGTACAATGAGCAGTTCTTC

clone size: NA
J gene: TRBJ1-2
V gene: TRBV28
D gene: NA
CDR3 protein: CASSIAPGGYTF
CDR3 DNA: TGTGCCAGCAGTATCGCCCCAGGTGGCTACACCTTC

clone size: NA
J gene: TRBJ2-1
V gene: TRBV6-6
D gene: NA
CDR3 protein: CASSYFGSQGNEQFF
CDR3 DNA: TGTGCCAGCAGTTACTTCGGGAGCCAGGGCAATGAGCAGTTCTTC

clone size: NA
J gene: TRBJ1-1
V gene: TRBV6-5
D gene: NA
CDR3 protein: CASSYTSKGTEAFF
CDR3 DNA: TGTGCCAGCAGTTATACTAGCAAGGGCACTGAAGCTTTCTTT

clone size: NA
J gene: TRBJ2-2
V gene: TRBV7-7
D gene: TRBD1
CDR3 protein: CASSPGGSGELFF
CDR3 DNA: TGTGCCAGCAGCCCAGGGGGCAGCGGGGAGCTGTTTTTT

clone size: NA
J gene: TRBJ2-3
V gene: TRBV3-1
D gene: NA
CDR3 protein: CASSQRGGLHTQYF
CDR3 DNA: TGTGCCAGCAGCCAAAGGGGTGGGCTGCATACGCAGTATTTT

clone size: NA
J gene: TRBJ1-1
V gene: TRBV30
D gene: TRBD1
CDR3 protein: CAWSVTGGGEAFF
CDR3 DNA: TGTGCCTGGAGTGTAACAGGGGGCGGAGAAGCTTTCTTT